These T cell receptor beta chains were read from a single sample in a study of T cells in tuberculosis. Assay: immunoSEQ multiplex PCR; the TCRdb copy retains only in-frame clones and omits some. The sample contains 35,000 to 45,000 clones, around 94% of which appear only once. The sequenced sample was PBMCs. The receptor set was obtained from a donor aged 10-29 years with latent tuberculosis or without tuberculosis infection. Some clones in this sample may be carry-over from other donors' samples. The CDR3 runs from the conserved cysteine through the conserved F or W.

v_call: TRBV5-8
j_call: TRBJ2-5
cdr3_aa: CASSPTGEATQYF

v_call: TRBV27
j_call: TRBJ2-1
cdr3_aa: CASKLGRHYNEQFF

v_call: TRBV5-1
j_call: TRBJ1-1
cdr3_aa: CASSLQGGDTEAFF

v_call: TRBV27
j_call: TRBJ2-5
cdr3_aa: CASSRLAGGRRIKETQYF

v_call: TRBV7-9
j_call: TRBJ2-1
cdr3_aa: CASRFSGGEQFF

v_call: TRBV7-9
j_call: TRBJ2-3
cdr3_aa: CASSSYTDTQYF

v_call: TRBV6-1
j_call: TRBJ1-1
cdr3_aa: CASRPPVSPEAFF

v_call: TRBV5-1
j_call: TRBJ2-7
cdr3_aa: CASSLVGAGVDYEQYF

v_call: TRBV19
j_call: TRBJ2-2
cdr3_aa: CASNQGLTGELFF

v_call: TRBV6-4
j_call: TRBJ2-2
cdr3_aa: CASRPGTTNTGELFF

v_call: TRBV18
j_call: TRBJ2-5
cdr3_aa: CASSPPSHGGQETQYF

v_call: TRBV7-8
j_call: TRBJ2-1
cdr3_aa: CASSAGLISYNEQFF

v_call: TRBV21-1
j_call: TRBJ1-5
cdr3_aa: CASSRKRAGGQPQHF

v_call: TRBV4-1
j_call: TRBJ1-5
cdr3_aa: CASSQDGGQGNQPQHF

v_call: TRBV5-4
j_call: TRBJ2-1
cdr3_aa: CASSQAGGSYNEQFF

v_call: TRBV4-2
j_call: TRBJ2-3
cdr3_aa: CASSQGREGLITDTQYF

v_call: TRBV6-5
j_call: TRBJ2-1
cdr3_aa: CASSYVREGQQFF

v_call: TRBV27
j_call: TRBJ2-7
cdr3_aa: CASSSEGGGLDEQYF

v_call: TRBV19
j_call: TRBJ1-1
cdr3_aa: CASRRQGFTEAFF

v_call: TRBV29-1
j_call: TRBJ1-3
cdr3_aa: CSVLIGNTIYF

v_call: TRBV25-1
j_call: TRBJ2-5
cdr3_aa: CASSAIAETQYF

v_call: TRBV15
j_call: TRBJ1-5
cdr3_aa: CATSRASKTGGRNQPQHF

v_call: TRBV30
j_call: TRBJ1-1
cdr3_aa: CAWSPQGKGDTEAFF

v_call: TRBV30
j_call: TRBJ2-3
cdr3_aa: CAWSVKLLPTDTQYF